The 5 T cell receptor beta chains given below trace back to one sample, sequenced in a study of OX40 agonist ivuxolimab in advanced cancers. Library creation used the immunoSEQ multiplex PCR assay. TCRdb retrieved this table from immuneACCESS and kept in-frame rearrangements only. Not all clones are present; in checked studies, unresolved V genes account for under half, and no reason is known for the remainder. The sample table shows over 70,000 clones, and roughly 91% are seen once. The ten largest clonotypes hold 0.3% to 0.4% of the sample. Material: CD4+ or CD8+ T cells sorted from blood, obtained in a trial of the OX40 agonist ivuxolimab. These receptors were collected from an adult with an advanced solid tumor such as melanoma, head and neck, liver or kidney cancer.

J is TRBJ2-4 and V is TRBV6-5; maybe TRBD2 (7 bases). This CDR3 spans 15 amino acids. The germline V and J ends were trimmed by 3 bases and 6 bases, with 15 bases remaining between them. CDR1 is MNHEY, CDR2 SVGAGI, per germline. The CDR3 DNA reads TGTGCCAGCAGTTATGGGGGGGGCGCTGGAAACATTCAGTACTTC. Translated: CASSYGGGAGNIQYF.

J is TRBJ2-7 and V is TRBV5-1, with 8 nucleotides matching TRBD1. Germline CDR1 SGHRS, CDR2 YFSETQ. This CDR3 contains 16 residues. The V segment lost 4 bases and the J segment 2 bases; nucleotides outside the gene matches: 11. Here the CDR3 reads CASSEGSGQGAYEQYF. CDR3 sequence (DNA): TGCGCCAGCAGCGAAGGATCTGGACAGGGAGCCTACGAGCAGTACTTC.

This clone appeared a single time. This chain connects TRBV6-1 to TRBJ1-1; D is possibly TRBD1 (6 bases). The CDR3 totals 15 residues. Germline lookup yields CDR1 MNHNS and CDR2 SASEGT. Trimming cost V 0 bases and J 3 bases, with 11 bases left between them. The CDR3 region is CASSEAGGWYTEAFF. The CDR3 bases are TGTGCCAGCAGTGAAGCGGGGGGCTGGTACACTGAAGCTTTCTTT.

V and J are TRBV5-1 and TRBJ1-1, with D unresolved. The CDR3 is 14 residues long. The V gene lost 0 bases and the J gene lost 1 base, with 7 bases spanning the gap. The V gene's germline CDR1 is SGHRS and CDR2 YFSETQ. The CDR3 protein is CASSLVLGNTEAFF. The CDR3 bases are TGCGCCAGCAGCTTGGTATTGGGGAACACTGAAGCTTTCTTT.

The V gene is TRBV7-2, the J gene TRBJ2-1, with 16 nucleotides matching TRBD2. The CDR3 totals 18 residues. Germline trimming cut 8 bases from V and 0 bases from J; bases unmatched to any gene: 7. Germline assignment: CDR1 SGHTA and CDR2 FQGNSA. CDR3 sequence (DNA): TGTGCCAGCGCCCCCGGGACTAGCGGGAGGGCCTCCTACAATGAGCAGTTCTTC. The encoded protein is CASAPGTSGRASYNEQFF.